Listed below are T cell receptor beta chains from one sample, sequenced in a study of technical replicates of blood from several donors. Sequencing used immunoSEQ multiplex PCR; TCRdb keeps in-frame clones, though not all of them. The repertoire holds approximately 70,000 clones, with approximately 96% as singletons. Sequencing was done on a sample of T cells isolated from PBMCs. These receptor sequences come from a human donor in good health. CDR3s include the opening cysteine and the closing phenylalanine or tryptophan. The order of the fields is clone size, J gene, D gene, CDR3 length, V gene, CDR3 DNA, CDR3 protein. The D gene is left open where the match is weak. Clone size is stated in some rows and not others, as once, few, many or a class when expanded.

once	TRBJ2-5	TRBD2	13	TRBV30	TGTGCCTGGTCCGGGAGGGCGTACGAGACCCAGTACTTC	CAWSGRAYETQYF
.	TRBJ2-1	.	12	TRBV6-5	TGTGCCAGCAGTTCCAGGGATGATGAGCAGTTCTTC	CASSSRDDEQFF
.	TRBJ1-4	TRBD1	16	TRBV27	TGTGCCAGCAGTTATCGGCCCGGGACAGGGAATGAAAAACTGTTTTTT	CASSYRPGTGNEKLFF
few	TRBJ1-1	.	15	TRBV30	TGTGCCTGGATAAAAATCGGACAACCGAACACTGAAGCTTTCTTT	CAWIKIGQPNTEAFF
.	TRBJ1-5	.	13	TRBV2	TGTGCCAGCAGCGGGGAGGGAGGTCAGCCCCAGCATTTT	CASSGEGGQPQHF
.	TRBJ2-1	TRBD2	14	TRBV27	TGTGCCAGCACCCTCAGGGAGGGAAAGAATGAGCAGTTCTTC	CASTLREGKNEQFF
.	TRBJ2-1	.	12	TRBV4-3	TGCGCCAGCAGTTATGTCGGTAATGAGCAGTTCTTC	CASSYVGNEQFF
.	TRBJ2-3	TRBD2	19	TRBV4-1	TGCGCCAGCAGCACACCAAGGATTCCTAGCGGGGAATCCACAGATACGCAGTATTTT	CASSTPRIPSGESTDTQYF
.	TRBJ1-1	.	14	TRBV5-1	TGCGCCAGCAGCTTTACAGGGTTTGACACTGAAGCTTTCTTT	CASSFTGFDTEAFF
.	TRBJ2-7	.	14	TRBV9	TGTGCCAGCAGCCTAGGACTACTCAGTCCCGAGCAGTACTTC	CASSLGLLSPEQYF
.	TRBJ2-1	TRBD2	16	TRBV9	TGTGCCAGCAGCGACGGCGAGACTAGCGGTTACAATGAGCAGTTCTTC	CASSDGETSGYNEQFF
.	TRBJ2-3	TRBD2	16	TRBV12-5	TGTGCTAGTGGTTTGGTTCTGGGGGGGGGCACAGATACGCAGTATTTT	CASGLVLGGGTDTQYF
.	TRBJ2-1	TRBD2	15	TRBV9	TGTGCCAGCAGCAACGGTAGCGGGAGGGTCAATGAGCAGTTCTTC	CASSNGSGRVNEQFF
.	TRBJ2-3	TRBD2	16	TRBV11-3	TGTGCCAGCAGCTCACGGACTAGCACTCGCACAGATACGCAGTATTTT	CASSSRTSTRTDTQYF
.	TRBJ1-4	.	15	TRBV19	TGTGCCAGTGGGAGCTGGGCCCCTAACGTGGAAAAACTGTTTTTT	CASGSWAPNVEKLFF
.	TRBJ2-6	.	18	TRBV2	TGTGCCAGCAGTGAAAGGTGGACACTCTATTCTGGGGCCAACGTCCTGACTTTC	CASSERWTLYSGANVLTF
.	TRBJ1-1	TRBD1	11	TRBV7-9	TGTGCCAGCAGCACGGGACAGAAAGCTTTCTTT	CASSTGQKAFF
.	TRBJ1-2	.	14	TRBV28	TGTGCCAGCAGTTACCCGAGGACAGTCTATGGCTACACCTTC	CASSYPRTVYGYTF
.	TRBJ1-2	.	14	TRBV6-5	TGTGCCAGCAGTGATAACAGGGTGACGGGCGGCTACACCTTC	CASSDNRVTGGYTF
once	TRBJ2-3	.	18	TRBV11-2	TGTGCCAGCAGCTTTTTCCCGAGCCGGGAGTTAGTTCAAGATACGCAGTATTTT	CASSFFPSRELVQDTQYF
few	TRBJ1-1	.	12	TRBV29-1	TGCAGCGTTGGTAGACAGAACACTGAAGCTTTCTTT	CSVGRQNTEAFF